The TCR beta chain described here comes from a study of CD8+CD57+ T cells in acquired aplastic anemia. Individuals selected for sequencing had exhibited CD8+CD57+ cell expansion on flow cytometry. The V and J ends lost 3 bases and 2 bases, in that order; junction bases with no gene match: 7. Germline assignment: CDR1 LGHNA and CDR2 YSLEER. The CDR3 has 17 residues. The TCR beta profiling, which covered VDJ combination and CDR3 sequence, was carried out using genomic DNA as the template. TCRdb reprocessed the reads with MiXCR, giving one entry per CDR3 protein. The sample carries about 180,000 distinct CDR3 sequences, approximately 48% recorded once.

The TCR sequence derives from a human donor with aplastic anemia. Source material: sorted CD4+, CD8+, or CD8+CD57+ T cells (not recorded which) from PBMCs. The chain carries TRBV4-3 and TRBJ2-7, with 13 bases matching TRBD2. The CDR3 region is CASSQQRGTSGAYEQYF. The CDR3 region has the DNA TGCGCCAGCAGCCAGCAACGGGGGACTAGCGGGGCCTACGAGCAGTACTTC.